What follows is one T cell receptor (beta chain) and its context. Authors' methods: From reference gene primer amplification, estimates of nucleated cell counts were derived. Repertoires were generated with immunoSEQ multiplex PCR, while TCRdb's copy carries only in-frame clones and drops some. The V and J calls and clone size were taken over from that table, and D and trimming were inferred from the DNA. The top ten hold 25% of the sample, which has tens of thousands of clones, over 75% seen once. This record belongs to a study of blood T cell repertoires in COVID-19. Study context: T cells, B-cell-depleted T cells, or PBMCs provided the cDNA or gDNA that served as material.

The CDR3 has 15 residues. V dropped 4 bases and J dropped 1; count of bases not matched to a gene: 4. V and J are TRBV5-3 and TRBJ1-5; TRBD1 matches 8 bases. TRBV5-3 is assigned to the ORF class and has an uncertain function. The clonotype originates from an elderly man with active or convalescent COVID-19. Material: peripheral blood. The CDR3 bases are TGTGCCAGAAGCCCAGGGGGCGACAGCAATCAGCCCCAGCATTTT. As protein: CARSPGGDSNQPQHF.